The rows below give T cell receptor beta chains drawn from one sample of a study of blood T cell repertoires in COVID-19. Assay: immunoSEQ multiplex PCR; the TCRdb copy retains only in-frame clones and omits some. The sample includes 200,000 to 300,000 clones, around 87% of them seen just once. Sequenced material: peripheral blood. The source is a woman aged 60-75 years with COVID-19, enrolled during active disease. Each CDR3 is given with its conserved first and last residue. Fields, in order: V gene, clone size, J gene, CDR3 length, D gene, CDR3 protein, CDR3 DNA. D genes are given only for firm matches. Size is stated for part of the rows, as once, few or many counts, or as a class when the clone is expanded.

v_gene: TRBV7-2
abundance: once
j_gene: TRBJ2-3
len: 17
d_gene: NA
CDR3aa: CASSGQGLAWGADTQYF
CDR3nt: TGTGCCAGCAGCGGTCAGGGCCTAGCGTGGGGCGCAGATACGCAGTATTTT

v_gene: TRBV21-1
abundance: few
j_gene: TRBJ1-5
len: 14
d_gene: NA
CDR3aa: CASSKDREGQPQHF
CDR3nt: TGTGCCAGCAGCAAAGACAGGGAAGGTCAGCCCCAGCATTTT

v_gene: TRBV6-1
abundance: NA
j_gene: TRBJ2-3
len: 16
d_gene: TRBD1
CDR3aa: CASSATRDRGSDTQYF
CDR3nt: TGTGCCAGCAGTGCCACCCGGGACAGGGGGTCGGATACGCAGTATTTT

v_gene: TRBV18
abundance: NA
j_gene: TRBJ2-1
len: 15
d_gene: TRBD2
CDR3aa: CASSLWEGTYNEQFF
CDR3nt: TGTGCCAGCTCGCTTTGGGAGGGAACCTACAATGAGCAGTTCTTC

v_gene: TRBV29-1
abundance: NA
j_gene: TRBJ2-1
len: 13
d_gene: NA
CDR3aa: CSVQGLSYNEQFF
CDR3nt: TGCAGCGTCCAGGGGTTATCCTACAATGAGCAGTTCTTC

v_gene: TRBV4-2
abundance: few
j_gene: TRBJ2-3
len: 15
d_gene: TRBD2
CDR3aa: CASSQVAGDADTQYF
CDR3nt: TGTGCCAGCAGCCAAGTAGCGGGAGACGCAGATACGCAGTATTTT

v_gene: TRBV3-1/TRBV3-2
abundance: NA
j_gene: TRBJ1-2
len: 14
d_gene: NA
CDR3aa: CASSPDDSDYGYTF
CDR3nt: TGTGCCAGCAGCCCGGATGACAGTGACTATGGCTACACCTTC

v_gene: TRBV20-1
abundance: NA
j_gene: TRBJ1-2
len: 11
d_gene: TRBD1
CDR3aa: CSARQGYGYTF
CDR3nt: TGCAGTGCCAGACAGGGCTATGGCTACACCTTC

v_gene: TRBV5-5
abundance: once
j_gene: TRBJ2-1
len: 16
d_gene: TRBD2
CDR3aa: CASRPTSGRPKNEQFF
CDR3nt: TGTGCCAGCAGGCCGACTAGCGGGCGACCTAAGAATGAGCAGTTCTTC

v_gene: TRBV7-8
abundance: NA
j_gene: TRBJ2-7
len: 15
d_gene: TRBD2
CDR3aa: CASRAWREYSYEQYF
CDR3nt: TGTGCCAGCAGGGCCTGGCGGGAGTACTCCTACGAGCAGTACTTC

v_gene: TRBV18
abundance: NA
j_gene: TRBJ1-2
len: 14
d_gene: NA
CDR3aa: CASSPQGDFYGYTF
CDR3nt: TGTGCCAGCTCGCCACAGGGAGACTTCTATGGCTACACCTTC

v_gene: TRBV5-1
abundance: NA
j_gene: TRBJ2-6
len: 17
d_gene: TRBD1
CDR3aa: CASSFGQGASGANVLTF
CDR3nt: TGCGCCAGCAGCTTCGGACAGGGGGCTAGTGGGGCCAACGTCCTGACTTTC

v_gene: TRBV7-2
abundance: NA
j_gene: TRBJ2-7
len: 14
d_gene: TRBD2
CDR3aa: CASSLAGGPWEQYF
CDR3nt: TGTGCCAGCAGTCTAGCGGGAGGGCCTTGGGAGCAGTACTTC

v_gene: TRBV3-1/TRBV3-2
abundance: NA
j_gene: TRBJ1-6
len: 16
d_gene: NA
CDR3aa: CASLGDKLPYNSPLHF
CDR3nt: TGTGCCAGCTTAGGGGACAAGCTGCCTTATAATTCACCCCTCCACTTT

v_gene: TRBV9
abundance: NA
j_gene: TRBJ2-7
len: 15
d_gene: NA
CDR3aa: CASSVGGTPSYEQYF
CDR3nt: TGTGCCAGCAGCGTTGGGGGGACCCCCTCCTACGAGCAGTACTTC

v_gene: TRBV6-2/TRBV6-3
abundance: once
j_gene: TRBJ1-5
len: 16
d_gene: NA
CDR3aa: CASSTPGGFGPQPQHF
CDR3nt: TGTGCCAGCAGCACTCCCGGAGGGTTCGGCCCCCAGCCCCAGCATTTT

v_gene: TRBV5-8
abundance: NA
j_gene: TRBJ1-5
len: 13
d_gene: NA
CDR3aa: CASSLDSGQPQHF
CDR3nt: TGTGCCAGCAGCTTGGATTCGGGACAGCCCCAGCATTTT

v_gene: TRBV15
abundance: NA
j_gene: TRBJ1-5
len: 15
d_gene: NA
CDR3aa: CATSRERGPNQPQHF
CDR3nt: TGTGCCACCAGCAGAGAGCGGGGGCCGAATCAGCCCCAGCATTTT

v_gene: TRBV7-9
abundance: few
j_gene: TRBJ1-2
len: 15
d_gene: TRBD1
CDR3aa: CASSPPPGTGHGYTF
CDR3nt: TGTGCCAGCAGCCCACCCCCCGGGACAGGGCATGGCTACACCTTC

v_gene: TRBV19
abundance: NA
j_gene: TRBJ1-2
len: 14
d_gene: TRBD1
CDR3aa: CASQNGGQGSGYTF
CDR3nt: TGTGCCAGCCAAAACGGGGGACAGGGTAGTGGCTACACCTTC

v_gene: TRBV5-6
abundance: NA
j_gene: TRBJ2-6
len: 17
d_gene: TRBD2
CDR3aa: CASSQEGGVFGANVLTF
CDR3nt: TGTGCCAGCAGCCAAGAGGGAGGGGTCTTCGGGGCCAACGTCCTGACTTTC

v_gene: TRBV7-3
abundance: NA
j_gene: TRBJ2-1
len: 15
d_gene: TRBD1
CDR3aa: CASSPGTGGPYEQFF
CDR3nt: TGTGCCAGCAGCCCCGGGACAGGGGGGCCGTATGAGCAGTTCTTC

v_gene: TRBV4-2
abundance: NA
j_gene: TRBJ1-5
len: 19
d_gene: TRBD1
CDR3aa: CASSQAARQGPYSNQPQHF
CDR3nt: TGTGCCAGCAGCCAAGCCGCCCGACAGGGCCCCTATAGCAATCAGCCCCAGCATTTT

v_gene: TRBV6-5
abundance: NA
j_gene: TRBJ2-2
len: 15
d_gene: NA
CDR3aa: CASSQVAENTGELFF
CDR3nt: TGTGCCAGCAGCCAGGTAGCGGAGAACACCGGGGAGCTGTTTTTT